This T cell receptor beta chain was sequenced for a study of identical twins. Broader study findings: High-abundance cord blood beta clonotypes had fewer insertions; memory repertoires showed none. Out-of-frame alpha sequences common to twins were enriched for low generation probability.

TCRdb re-called the 5' RACE reads with MiXCR, one entry per CDR3 protein. This table has approximately 220,000 distinct CDR3 sequences, roughly 7.5% appearing once. The germline CDR1 and CDR2 sequences are SGHDN and FVKESK. The CDR3 is 21 residues long. The J segment lost 1 base and the V segment lost 3 bases, leaving 16 bases of the junction unmatched. In regard to this clonotype: The antigen remains unidentified.

A further study also used this sample, focusing on yellow fever vaccine responses in identical twins.

The sample was CD8+ T cells sorted from blood. V gene TRBV14 combines with J gene TRBJ2-3; 13 bases map to TRBD2. This TCR was sampled from a woman under 30 in good health. The CDR3 bases are TGTGCCAGCAGCCACCAAGGATCGTGGACTAGCGGGGGTGCGGGCACAGATACGCAGTATTTT. This sequence encodes CASSHQGSWTSGGAGTDTQYF.